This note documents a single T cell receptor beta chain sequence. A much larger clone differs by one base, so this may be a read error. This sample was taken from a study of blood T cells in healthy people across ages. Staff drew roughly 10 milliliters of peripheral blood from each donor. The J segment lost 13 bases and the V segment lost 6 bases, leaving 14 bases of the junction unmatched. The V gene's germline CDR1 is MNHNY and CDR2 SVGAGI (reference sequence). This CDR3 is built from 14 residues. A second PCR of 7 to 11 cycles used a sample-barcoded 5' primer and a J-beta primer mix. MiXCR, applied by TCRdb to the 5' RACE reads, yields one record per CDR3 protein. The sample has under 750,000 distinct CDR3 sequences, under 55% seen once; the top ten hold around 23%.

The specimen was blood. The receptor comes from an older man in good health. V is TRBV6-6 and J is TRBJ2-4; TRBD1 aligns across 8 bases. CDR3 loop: CASSRGRGRNEQYF. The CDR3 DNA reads TGTGCCAGCAGCCGAGGCAGGGGGCGGAATGAGCAGTACTTC.